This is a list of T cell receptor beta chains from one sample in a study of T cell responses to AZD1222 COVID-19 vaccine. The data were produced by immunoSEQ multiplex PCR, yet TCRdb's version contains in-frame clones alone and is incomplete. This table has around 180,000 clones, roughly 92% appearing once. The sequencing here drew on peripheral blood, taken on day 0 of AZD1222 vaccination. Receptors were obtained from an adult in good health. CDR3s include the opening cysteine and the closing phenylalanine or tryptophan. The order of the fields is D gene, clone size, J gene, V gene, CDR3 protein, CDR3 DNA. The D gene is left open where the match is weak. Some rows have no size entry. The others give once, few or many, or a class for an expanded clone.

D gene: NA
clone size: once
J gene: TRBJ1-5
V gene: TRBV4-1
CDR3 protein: CASSQGSSGPVQPQHF
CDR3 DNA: TGCGCCAGCAGCCAAGGCTCTTCGGGCCCCGTGCAGCCCCAGCATTTT

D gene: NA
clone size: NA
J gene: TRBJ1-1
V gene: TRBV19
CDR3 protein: CASSMADNTEAFF
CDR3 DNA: TGTGCCAGTAGTATGGCGGACAACACTGAAGCTTTCTTT

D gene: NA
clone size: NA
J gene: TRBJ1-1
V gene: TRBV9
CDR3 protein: CASSVSSSQTTEAFF
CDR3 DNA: TGTGCCAGCAGCGTGAGCAGCTCCCAAACGACTGAAGCTTTCTTT

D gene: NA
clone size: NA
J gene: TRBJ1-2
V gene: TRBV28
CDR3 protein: CASSLASEGDYGYTF
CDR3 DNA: TGTGCCAGCAGTTTAGCATCGGAGGGGGACTATGGCTACACCTTC

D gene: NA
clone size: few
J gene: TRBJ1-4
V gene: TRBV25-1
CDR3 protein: CASSEQGEKLFF
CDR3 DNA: TGTGCCAGCAGTGAACAGGGGGAAAAACTGTTTTTT

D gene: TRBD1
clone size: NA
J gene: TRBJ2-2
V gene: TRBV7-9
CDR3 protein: CASSHRDRGDTGELFF
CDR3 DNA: TGTGCCAGCAGCCATCGGGACAGGGGGGACACCGGGGAGCTGTTTTTT

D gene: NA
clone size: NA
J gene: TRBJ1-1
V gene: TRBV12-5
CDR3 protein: CASGLGSGLSTEAFF
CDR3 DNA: TGTGCTAGTGGTTTGGGTTCCGGGTTGAGCACTGAAGCTTTCTTT

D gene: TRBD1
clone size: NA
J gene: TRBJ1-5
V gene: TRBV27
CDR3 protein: CASSGGGTGDQGHQPQHF
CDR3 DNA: TGTGCCAGCAGTGGGGGCGGGACAGGGGACCAAGGACATCAGCCCCAGCATTTT

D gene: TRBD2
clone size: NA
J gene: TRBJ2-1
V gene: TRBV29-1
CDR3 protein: CSVRCGTSGRSTITEQFF
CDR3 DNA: TGCAGCGTTAGATGTGGGACTAGCGGGAGGTCCACTATCACTGAGCAGTTCTTC

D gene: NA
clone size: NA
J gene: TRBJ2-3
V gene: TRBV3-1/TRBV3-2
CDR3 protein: CASSPSGLTTDTQYF
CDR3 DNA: TGTGCCAGCAGCCCCTCGGGACTTACAACAGATACGCAGTATTTT

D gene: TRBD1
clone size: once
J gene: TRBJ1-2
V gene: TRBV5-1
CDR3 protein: CASSLTGTEPNYGYTF
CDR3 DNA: TGCGCCAGCAGCCTAACCGGGACAGAGCCTAACTATGGCTACACCTTC

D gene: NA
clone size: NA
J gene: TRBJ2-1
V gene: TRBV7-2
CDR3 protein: CASGRQRDYNEQFF
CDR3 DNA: TGTGCCAGCGGCAGACAGCGAGATTACAATGAGCAGTTCTTC

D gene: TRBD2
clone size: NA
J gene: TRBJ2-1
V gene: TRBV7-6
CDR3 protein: CASSDNFGTSGSASYNEQFF
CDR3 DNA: TGTGCCAGCAGCGACAATTTTGGGACTAGCGGGAGTGCGTCCTACAATGAGCAGTTCTTC

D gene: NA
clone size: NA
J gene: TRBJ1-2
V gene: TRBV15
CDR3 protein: CATSRDFGQSRYGYTF
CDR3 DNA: TGTGCCACCAGCAGGGACTTTGGACAGTCTCGGTATGGCTACACCTTC

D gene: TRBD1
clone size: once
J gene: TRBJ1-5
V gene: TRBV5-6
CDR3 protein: CASSFGQAGQPQHF
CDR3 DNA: TGTGCCAGCAGTTTCGGACAGGCGGGTCAGCCCCAGCATTTT

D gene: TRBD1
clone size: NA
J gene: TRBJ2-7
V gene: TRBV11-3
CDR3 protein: CASSLGTGGFYEQYF
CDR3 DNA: TGTGCCAGCAGCTTAGGGACAGGGGGATTCTACGAGCAGTACTTC

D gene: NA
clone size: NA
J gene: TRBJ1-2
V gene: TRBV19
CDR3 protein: CASSIERTVDDYGYTF
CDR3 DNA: TGTGCCAGTAGTATTGAGAGGACAGTCGACGACTATGGCTACACCTTC

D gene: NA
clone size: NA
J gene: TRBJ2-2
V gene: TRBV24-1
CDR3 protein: CATKGYTGELFF
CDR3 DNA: TGTGCCACCAAGGGTTACACCGGGGAGCTGTTTTTT

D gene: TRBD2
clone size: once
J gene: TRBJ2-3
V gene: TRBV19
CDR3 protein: CASSVAGGQADTQYF
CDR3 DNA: TGTGCCAGTAGTGTAGCGGGGGGGCAGGCAGATACGCAGTATTTT

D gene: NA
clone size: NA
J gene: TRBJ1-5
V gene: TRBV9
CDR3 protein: CASSVDEGIGQPQHF
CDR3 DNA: TGTGCCAGCAGCGTAGACGAGGGGATCGGGCAGCCCCAGCATTTT

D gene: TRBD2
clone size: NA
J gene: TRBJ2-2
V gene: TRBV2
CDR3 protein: CASSEVAGVNTGELFF
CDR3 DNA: TGTGCCAGCAGTGAAGTCGCGGGGGTGAACACCGGGGAGCTGTTTTTT

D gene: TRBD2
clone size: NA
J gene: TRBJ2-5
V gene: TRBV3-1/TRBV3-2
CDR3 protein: CASTLRAGGGETQYF
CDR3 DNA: TGTGCCAGCACCCTAAGGGCGGGAGGAGGAGAGACCCAGTACTTC

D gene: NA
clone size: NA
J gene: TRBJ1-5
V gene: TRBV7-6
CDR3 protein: CASSLGGPNQPQHF
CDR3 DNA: TGTGCCAGCAGCTTAGGGGGACCCAATCAGCCCCAGCATTTT

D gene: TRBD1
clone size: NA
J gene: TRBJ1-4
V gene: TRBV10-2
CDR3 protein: CASSDPGRGQEKLFF
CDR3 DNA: TGCGCCAGCAGTGACCCCGGAAGGGGACAGGAAAAACTGTTTTTT

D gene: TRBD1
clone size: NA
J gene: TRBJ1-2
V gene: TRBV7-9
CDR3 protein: CASSHWDRLYGYTF
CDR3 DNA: TGTGCCAGCAGCCATTGGGACAGGCTATATGGCTACACCTTC

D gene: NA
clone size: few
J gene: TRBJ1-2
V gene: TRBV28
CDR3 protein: CASSYPLQDPNYGYTF
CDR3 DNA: TGTGCCAGCAGTTACCCTCTACAGGACCCCAACTATGGCTACACCTTC

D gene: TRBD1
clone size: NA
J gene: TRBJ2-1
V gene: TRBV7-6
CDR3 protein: CASSYGTGGNEQFF
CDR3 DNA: TGTGCCAGCAGCTACGGGACAGGGGGCAATGAGCAGTTCTTC

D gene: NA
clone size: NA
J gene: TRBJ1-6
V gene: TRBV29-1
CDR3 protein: CSVGYREGSPLHF
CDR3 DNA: TGCAGCGTTGGGTACAGGGAGGGTTCACCCCTCCACTTT

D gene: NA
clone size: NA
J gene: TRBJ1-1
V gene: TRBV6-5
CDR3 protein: CASSSRGTEAFF
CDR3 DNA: TGTGCCAGCAGTTCCCGGGGCACTGAAGCTTTCTTT

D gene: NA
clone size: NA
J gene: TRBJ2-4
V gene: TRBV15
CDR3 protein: CATSRDLMGKNIQYF
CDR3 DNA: TGTGCCACCAGCAGAGATCTAATGGGCAAAAACATTCAGTACTTC

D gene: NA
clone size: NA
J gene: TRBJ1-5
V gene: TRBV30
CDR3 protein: CAWSFGGTNNQPQHF
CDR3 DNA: TGTGCCTGGAGCTTTGGGGGGACGAACAATCAGCCCCAGCATTTT

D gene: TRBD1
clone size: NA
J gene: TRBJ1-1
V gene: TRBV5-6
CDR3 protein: CASRSGQSEAFF
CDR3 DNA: TGTGCCAGCAGATCGGGACAGTCAGAAGCTTTCTTT

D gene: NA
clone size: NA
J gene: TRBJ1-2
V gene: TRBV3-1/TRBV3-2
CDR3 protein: CASSQDLAVYGYTF
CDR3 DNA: TGTGCCAGCAGCCAAGATCTGGCAGTCTATGGCTACACCTTC

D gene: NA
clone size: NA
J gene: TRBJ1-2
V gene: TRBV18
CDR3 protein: CASSPRDFQGYTF
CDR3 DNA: TGTGCCAGCTCTCCCCGGGACTTCCAGGGCTACACCTTC

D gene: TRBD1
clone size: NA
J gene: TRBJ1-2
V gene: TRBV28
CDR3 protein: CASSRTGAVDYGYTF
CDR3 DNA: TGTGCCAGCAGTCGAACAGGGGCCGTAGACTATGGCTACACCTTC

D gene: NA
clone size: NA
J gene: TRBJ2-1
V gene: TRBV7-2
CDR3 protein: CASSGYNEQFF
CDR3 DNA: TGTGCCAGCAGCGGTTACAATGAGCAGTTCTTC

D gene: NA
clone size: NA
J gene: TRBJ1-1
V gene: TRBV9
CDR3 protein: CASSARGDTEAFF
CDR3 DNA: TGTGCCAGCAGCGCTAGGGGCGACACTGAAGCTTTCTTT

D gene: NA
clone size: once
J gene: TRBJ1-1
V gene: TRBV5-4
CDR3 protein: CASSLSGRNTEAFF
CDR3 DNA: TGTGCCAGCAGCTTAAGCGGCAGGAACACTGAAGCTTTCTTT

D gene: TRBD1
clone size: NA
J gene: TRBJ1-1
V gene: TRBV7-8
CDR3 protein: CASTPRLGRGTNTEAFF
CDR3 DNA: TGTGCCAGCACCCCCCGCTTAGGCAGGGGGACAAACACTGAAGCTTTCTTT

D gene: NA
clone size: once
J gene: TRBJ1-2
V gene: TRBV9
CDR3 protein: CASSVAGSNYGYTF
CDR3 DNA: TGTGCCAGCAGCGTAGCAGGGTCCAACTATGGCTACACCTTC

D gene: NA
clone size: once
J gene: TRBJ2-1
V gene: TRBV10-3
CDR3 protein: CAISVGFSYNEQFF
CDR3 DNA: TGTGCCATCAGTGTGGGATTTTCCTACAATGAGCAGTTCTTC

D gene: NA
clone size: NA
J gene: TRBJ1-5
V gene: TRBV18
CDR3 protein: CASSSGQRSNQPQHF
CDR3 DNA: TGTGCCAGCTCCAGCGGGCAGAGAAGCAATCAGCCCCAGCATTTT

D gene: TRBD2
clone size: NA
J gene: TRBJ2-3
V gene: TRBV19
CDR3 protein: CASSTSGSRTDTQYF
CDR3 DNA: TGTGCCAGTAGTACCAGCGGGAGCAGGACAGATACGCAGTATTTT